These 30 T cell receptor beta chains share one sample of origin, sequenced in a study of long-term antiretroviral therapy in people with HIV. immunoSEQ v3.0 was run at survey level. The table came from immunoSEQ multiplex PCR; TCRdb's copy has only in-frame clones and leaves some out. The table records 17,000 or so clones, around 74% of them present only once. Sequenced material: unsorted PBMCs, taken 2.5 years before starting antiretroviral therapy. These receptors all stem from a woman between 45 and 60 years old with HIV.

The CDR3 loop reads CASSLRNVAHDEQFF. CDR3 nucleotides: TGTGCCAGCAGCCTGAGAAACGTCGCCCATGATGAGCAGTTCTTC. The chain joins TRBV5-8 to TRBJ2-1; D is unclear. The CDR3 consists of 15 residues. V lost 4 bases, J lost 8 bases, and 19 bases lay in between. Germline lookup yields CDR1 SGHTS and CDR2 YDEGEE.

This chain links TRBV4-1 with TRBJ2-7; 7 positions agree with TRBD1. The CDR3 contains 15 residues. Germline V gene data show CDR1 as MGHRA and CDR2 as YSYEKL. Germline trimming cut 4 bases from V and 4 bases from J; bases unmatched to any gene: 10. The CDR3 reads CASSPETGLGYEQYF. The CDR3 nucleotides read TGCGCCAGCAGCCCGGAGACAGGGTTAGGTTACGAGCAGTACTTC.

This rearrangement joins TRBV14 to TRBJ2-5; 10 bases match TRBD1. CDR1 and CDR2 (germline): SGHDN, FVKESK. CDR3 length equals 15 residues. With V trimmed by 1 base and J by 4 bases, 3 bases remained unmatched. In nucleotides, the CDR3 is TGTGCCAGCAGCCAAGGTCGGACAGGGGGAGAGACCCAGTACTTC. Translated: CASSQGRTGGETQYF.

The chain couples TRBV30 to TRBJ1-3; D might be TRBD1 (5 bases). Trimming removed 3 bases from V and 5 bases from J, with 17 bases in between. Germline V gene lookup returns CDR1 GTSNPN and CDR2 SVGIG (reference sequence). There are 15 residues in the CDR3. This CDR3 is CAWRVDNRQRNTIYF. The CDR3 DNA follows: TGTGCCTGGAGAGTGGACAACCGACAGCGAAACACCATATATTTT.

J is TRBJ1-2 and V is TRBV27, with TRBD1 matching 7 bases. This CDR3 has 14 amino acids. Trimming removed 2 bases from V and 8 bases from J; junction bases left unmatched: 8. Germline V gene lookup returns CDR1 MNHEY and CDR2 SMNVEV (reference sequence). The CDR3: CASSLGNRGSGYTF. CDR3 nucleotide sequence: TGTGCCAGCAGTTTAGGGAACAGGGGAAGCGGCTACACCTTC.

The chain has TRBV5-1 and TRBJ2-3; a possible D gene is TRBD1 (6 bases). CDR3 length: 15 residues. Trimming cost V 1 base and J 7 bases, with 16 bases left between them. Germline V CDR1 and CDR2: SGHRS, YFSETQ. The CDR3: CASSLKTGLNHTQYF. The CDR3 DNA sequence: TGCGCCAGCAGCTTGAAGACAGGACTCAATCATACGCAGTATTTT.

The table lists this clone with a few counts. The V gene is TRBV30, the J gene TRBJ2-7, with 9 nucleotides matching TRBD1. There are 15 residues in the CDR3. CDR1 GTSNPN and CDR2 SVGIG come from the germline V gene (reference sequence). V was clipped by 2 bases and J by 2 bases; unmatched bases: 7. The CDR3 reads CAWSHPRDRAYEQYF. CDR3 DNA: TGTGCCTGGAGTCACCCCCGGGACAGGGCCTACGAGCAGTACTTC.

The sample holds one count of this clone. The V gene is TRBV11-2, the J gene TRBJ2-1; no firm D call. Trimming pared 5 bases from V and 0 bases from J, leaving 14 bases between. The germline V gene has CDR1 SGHAT and CDR2 FQNNGV. The CDR3 has 16 residues. The CDR3 DNA reads TGTGCCAGCAGCGCGTCCGAGGCCAGCTCCTACAATGAGCAGTTCTTC. Amino acids: CASSASEASSYNEQFF.

This chain links TRBV9 with TRBJ1-1; no reliable D call. In germline, CDR1 is SGDLS, CDR2 YYNGEE. Trimming removed 4 bases at V and 1 base at J, with 8 bases between. The CDR3 extends over 13 amino acids. CDR3 nucleotide sequence: TGTGCCAGCAGCTACGGCGCGAACACTGAAGCTTTCTTT. Translating gives CASSYGANTEAFF. The full variable domain, its missing parts supplied by reference TRBV9 and TRBJ1-1, is DSGVTQTPKHLITATGQRVTLRCSPRSGDLSVYWYQQSLDQGLQFLIQYYNGEERAKGNILERFSAQQFPDLHSELNLSSLELGDSALYFCASSYGANTEAFFGQGTRLTVV.

This chain uses TRBV6-5 with TRBJ1-4, with TRBD1 identical over 8 bases. This CDR3 region has 16 residues. Germline CDR1 and CDR2: MNHEY and SVGAGI. V dropped 3 bases and J dropped 5; count of bases not matched to a gene: 8. The CDR3: CASSYSTGQGNEKLFF. As DNA, the CDR3 is TGTGCCAGCAGTTATTCCACCGGACAGGGAAATGAAAAACTGTTTTTT.

The chain combines TRBV7-3 with TRBJ2-4; D remains unclear. This CDR3 region has 14 residues. Germline CDR1 and CDR2: SGHTA and FQGTGA. V was cut by 0 bases and J by 2 bases, with 5 bases left in between. DNA of the CDR3: TGTGCCAGCAGCTTAACCGCTTCCAAAAACATTCAGTACTTC. Residues: CASSLTASKNIQYF.

The rearrangement uses TRBV18 and TRBJ2-7, with 8 bases fitting TRBD1. The V and J ends lost 3 bases and 6 bases, in that order; junction bases with no gene match: 10. The CDR3 covers 15 residues. Germline V gene lookup returns CDR1 KGHSH and CDR2 LQKENI. The CDR3 region is CASSPDPGQATEQYV. CDR3 DNA sequence: TGTGCCAGCTCACCGGACCCGGGACAGGCAACCGAGCAGTACGTC.

The chain recombines TRBV29-1 with TRBJ2-7; D uncertain. Trimming cost V 5 bases and J 7 bases, with 15 bases left between them. The CDR3 spans 12 residues. In germline, CDR1 is SQVTM, CDR2 ANQGSEA. The CDR3 here is CSVLLTGREQYF. The CDR3 DNA follows: TGCAGCGTTCTACTGACGGGCAGGGAGCAGTACTTC.

This clone was seen a handful of times. The CDR3 DNA reads TGCGCCAGCTCCGAAGCCCCCAATCAGCCCCAGCATTTT. It yields the protein CASSEAPNQPQHF. J is TRBJ1-5 and V is TRBV5-1, with D unclear. The CDR3 runs to 13 residues. The V gene lost 7 bases and the J gene lost 3 bases, with 11 bases spanning the gap. Germline V CDR1 and CDR2: SGHRS, YFSETQ.

V usage is TRBV6-5 and J usage is TRBJ1-2; 8 positions agree with TRBD1. The germline V gene encodes CDR1 MNHEY and CDR2 SVGAGI. Trimming took 5 bases from V and 8 from J; bases not matched to a gene: 10. This CDR3 is built from 14 residues. The CDR3 nucleotides read TGTGCCAGCAGTCAACTCTCGGACAGGGAGGGCTACACCTTC. It specifies CASSQLSDREGYTF.

This chain links TRBV6-5 with TRBJ2-2; D gene ambiguous. Trimming stripped 4 bases from V and 1 base from J, with 13 bases between. The germline V gene encodes CDR1 MNHEY and CDR2 SVGAGI. This CDR3 contains 16 residues. The CDR3: CASSSLGTLNTGELFF. The CDR3 bases are TGTGCCAGCAGTTCCCTGGGAACACTGAACACCGGGGAGCTGTTTTTT.

The V gene is TRBV27, the J gene TRBJ2-2; 9 positions agree with TRBD2. This CDR3 is 16 amino acids long. Trimming removed 4 bases from V and 1 base from J; junction bases left unmatched: 4. CDR1 is MNHEY, CDR2 SMNVEV, per germline (reference sequence). CDR3 region: CASSSGLARNTGELFF. The CDR3 DNA is TGTGCCAGCAGTTCGGGACTAGCTCGGAACACCGGGGAGCTGTTTTTT.

CDR3 nucleotides: TGTGCCAGCAGTTACTCTTCACTAGCGGAAGATACGCAGTATTTT. Its protein is CASSYSSLAEDTQYF. This chain uses TRBV6-5 with TRBJ2-3, with TRBD2 matching 8 bases. Germline V gene lookup returns CDR1 MNHEY and CDR2 SVGAGI. The CDR3 loop spans 15 amino acids. After removal of 0 bases from V and 5 bases from J, the junction contained 4 bases not matched to a gene.

V gene TRBV30 combines with J gene TRBJ1-1, with D tentatively TRBD1 (5 bases). The CDR3 length is 16 residues. V was cut by 6 bases and J by 0 bases, with 20 bases left in between. Germline-derived CDR1 and CDR2 are GTSNPN and SVGIG (reference sequence). The CDR3 here is CACPRKTGALNTEAFF. The CDR3 nucleotides read TGTGCCTGCCCACGTAAAACCGGGGCCCTGAACACTGAAGCTTTCTTT.

The chain couples TRBV18 to TRBJ2-2; unclear D gene. V was clipped by 3 bases and J by 1 base, with 6 bases between them. Germline-derived CDR1 and CDR2 are KGHSH and LQKENI. The CDR3 consists of 14 residues. Here the CDR3 reads CASSPDRNTGELFF. The CDR3, as DNA: TGTGCCAGCTCACCCGACCGGAACACCGGGGAGCTGTTTTTT.

CDR3 region: CASSTGTGGTLNTEAFF. The CDR3 bases are TGTGCCAGCAGCACTGGGACAGGGGGAACCCTCAACACTGAAGCTTTCTTT. The rearrangement joins TRBV21-1 to TRBJ1-1; the listed D gene, TRBD1, was not tested against the DNA. TRBV21-1 is a pseudogene. The CDR3 has 17 amino acids.

The chain links TRBV19 to TRBJ1-2; 10 bases are shared with TRBD1. The V segment lost 0 bases and the J segment 6 bases; nucleotides outside the gene matches: 10. The germline V gene encodes CDR1 LNHDA and CDR2 SQIVND (reference sequence). This CDR3 has 17 amino acids. The CDR3 reads CASSIDLGRQGADGYTF. The CDR3, as DNA: TGTGCCAGTAGTATAGATCTAGGGAGACAGGGGGCAGATGGCTACACCTTC.

The V call is TRBV20-1, the J call TRBJ1-2, with 7 bases lining up with TRBD1. Germline CDR1 is DFQATT and CDR2 is SNEGSKA (reference sequence). J was trimmed by 4 bases and V by 6 bases; bases with no gene match: 2. This CDR3 has 11 residues. CDR3 loop: CSAGTAYGYTF. The CDR3, as DNA: TGCAGTGCAGGGACAGCCTATGGCTACACCTTC.

The chain carries TRBV5-1 and TRBJ2-3; possible D gene TRBD1, 6 bases. Per germline, CDR1 SGHRS and CDR2 YFSETQ. V was clipped by 4 bases and J by 3 bases, with 15 bases between them. This CDR3 is 15 amino acids long. The CDR3 loop is CASSLQGIRTDTQYF. CDR3 coding DNA: TGCGCCAGCAGCCTTCAGGGGATAAGGACAGATACGCAGTATTTT.

This chain links TRBV6-1 with TRBJ2-7, with 7 bases lining up with TRBD1. Per germline, CDR1 MNHNS and CDR2 SASEGT. The CDR3 has 12 residues. Unmatched junction bases numbered 4, after V lost 5 bases and J lost 6 bases. CDR3 DNA: TGTGCCAGCAGTTGGACAGGTAGCGAGCAGTACGTC. This codes for CASSWTGSEQYV.

The chain couples TRBV10-2 to TRBJ2-7; 7 bases map to TRBD2. The germline V gene has CDR1 WSHSY and CDR2 SAAADI. This CDR3 has 15 residues. V was pared by 3 bases and J by 0 bases, with 5 bases of the junction left unmatched. CDR3 sequence: CASSDLGGGSYEQYF. In DNA, the CDR3 is TGCGCCAGCAGTGATCTCGGCGGGGGCTCCTACGAGCAGTACTTC.

V and J are TRBV2 and TRBJ1-6; TRBD1 aligns across 9 bases. Germline trimming cut 7 bases from V and 10 bases from J; bases unmatched to any gene: 8. The V gene's germline CDR1 is SNHLY and CDR2 FYNNEI. CDR3 length equals 14 residues. The CDR3 spells CASIPGQGGSPLHF. The CDR3 DNA reads TGTGCCAGCATCCCGGGACAGGGAGGCTCACCCCTCCACTTT.

This clone was observed once. This chain links TRBV7-6 with TRBJ1-2; maybe TRBD1 (5 bases). Trimming removed 3 bases at V and 4 bases at J, with 9 bases between. The CDR3 extends over 13 amino acids. Germline V gene lookup returns CDR1 SGHVS and CDR2 FNYEAQ. The CDR3 nucleotides read TGTGCCAGCAGCTTTCGGGGGTTCTATGGCTACACCTTC. This gives the protein CASSFRGFYGYTF.

The chain joins TRBV11-2 to TRBJ2-5; 7 bases line up with TRBD1. The CDR3 is 15 amino acids. Germline-derived CDR1 and CDR2 are SGHAT and FQNNGV. V trimming: 0 bases; J trimming: 2 bases; junction bases outside the gene matches: 3. The CDR3 sequence: CASSLEGRGQETQYF. DNA of the CDR3: TGTGCCAGCAGCTTAGAGGGCAGGGGGCAAGAGACCCAGTACTTC.

This CDR3 is CASSGARGLNTEAFF. DNA for the CDR3: TGTGCCAGCTCAGGGGCCCGGGGTCTGAACACTGAAGCTTTCTTT. J is TRBJ1-1 and V is TRBV18; perhaps TRBD1 as D (5 bases). The CDR3 loop spans 15 amino acids. The germline V and J ends were trimmed by 5 bases and 0 bases, with 13 bases remaining between them. Germline V lookup: CDR1 KGHSH, CDR2 LQKENI.